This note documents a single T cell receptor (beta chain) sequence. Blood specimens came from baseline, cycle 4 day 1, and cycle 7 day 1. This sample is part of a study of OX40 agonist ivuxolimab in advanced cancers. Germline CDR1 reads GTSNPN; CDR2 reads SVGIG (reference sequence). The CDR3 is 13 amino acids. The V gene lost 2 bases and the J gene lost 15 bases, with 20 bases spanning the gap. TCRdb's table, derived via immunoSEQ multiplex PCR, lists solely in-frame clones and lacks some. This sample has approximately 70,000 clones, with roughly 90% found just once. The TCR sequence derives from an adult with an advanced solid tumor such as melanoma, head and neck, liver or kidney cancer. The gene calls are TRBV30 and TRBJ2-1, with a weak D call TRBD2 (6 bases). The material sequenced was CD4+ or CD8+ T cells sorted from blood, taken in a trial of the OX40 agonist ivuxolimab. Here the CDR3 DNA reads TGTGCCTGGAGTACGGCCTCCGGGACTTCGCGGTTCTTC. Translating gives CAWSTASGTSRFF. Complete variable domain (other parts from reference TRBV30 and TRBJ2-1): SQTIHQWPATLVQPVGSPLSLECTVEGTSNPNLYWYRQAAGRGLQLLFYSVGIGQISSEVPQNLSASRPQDRQFILSSKKLLLSDSGFYLCAWSTASGTSRFFGPGTRLTVL.